This paragraph reports one T cell receptor beta chain. This sample includes further DNA sequences coding for the same CDR3. This sample is part of a study of blood T cell repertoires in COVID-19. Study in general: From T cells, B-cell-depleted T cells, or PBMCs came the material, which was cDNA or gDNA.

Seattle enrolled patients during active infection and tracked them longitudinally. CDR1 and CDR2 (germline): SGHTA, FQGNSA. The CDR3 extends over 14 amino acids. Trimming pared 6 bases from V and 2 bases from J, leaving 13 bases between. Source study methods: Nucleated cell number was recorded as an estimate derived from reference gene primer amplification. Generated by immunoSEQ multiplex PCR, the TCRdb table keeps only in-frame clones and is missing some. The DNA gave D and trimming, while V, J and clone size come from that table. The table lists roughly 290,000 clones, 65% to 85% of them singletons.

The specimen was peripheral blood. The chain recombines TRBV7-2 with TRBJ1-2; D is perhaps TRBD1 (6 bases). This TCR came from a person aged 70 to 79 with COVID-19, enrolled during active disease. This CDR3 is CASRPRTANYGYTF. Here the CDR3 DNA reads TGTGCCAGCAGGCCTCGGACAGCCAACTATGGCTACACCTTC.